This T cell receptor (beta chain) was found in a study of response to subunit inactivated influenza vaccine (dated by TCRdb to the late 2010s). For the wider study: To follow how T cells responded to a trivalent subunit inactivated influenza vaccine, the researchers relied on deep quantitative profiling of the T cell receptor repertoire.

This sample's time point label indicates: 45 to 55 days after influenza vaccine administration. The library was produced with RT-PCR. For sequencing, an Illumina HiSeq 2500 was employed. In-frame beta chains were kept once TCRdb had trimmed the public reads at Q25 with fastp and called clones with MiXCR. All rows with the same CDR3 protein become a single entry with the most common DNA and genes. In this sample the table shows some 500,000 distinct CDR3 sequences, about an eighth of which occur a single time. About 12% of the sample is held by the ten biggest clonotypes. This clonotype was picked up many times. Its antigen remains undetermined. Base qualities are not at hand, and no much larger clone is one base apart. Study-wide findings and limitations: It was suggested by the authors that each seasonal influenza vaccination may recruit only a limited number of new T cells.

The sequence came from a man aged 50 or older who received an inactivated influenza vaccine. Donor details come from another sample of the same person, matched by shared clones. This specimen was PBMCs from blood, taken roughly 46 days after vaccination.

The CDR3 sequence is CASSSRDAKNIQYF. The DNA sequence follows: TGTGCCAGCAGTTCCCGGGACGCCAAAAACATTCAGTACTTC. This chain joins TRBV12-3 or TRBV12-4 to TRBJ2-4; the D gene is tentatively TRBD1 or TRBD2, each matching 5 bases. The CDR3, from cysteine to phenylalanine, totals 14 residues. Only the CDR3 part of the read is kept: 42 bases, read in frame from the first base. Cut back by 4 bases and 1 base, the V and J ends lie 8 bases apart.